The rows below give T cell receptor beta chains drawn from one sample of a study of T-cell reconstitution after alpha-beta-depleted transplantation in children. From the PCR reads, TCRdb called clonotypes with MiXCR, one entry per CDR3 protein. The table includes 250,000 to 300,000 distinct CDR3 sequences, about 9.4% detected once. This material consisted of PBMCs, taken before TCRalphabeta/CD19-depleted stem cell transplant. These receptors originate from a boy under two years old with acute myeloid leukemia, due to receive a stem cell transplant. CDR3s include the opening cysteine and the closing phenylalanine or tryptophan. D genes are given only for firm matches. Clone size is given for some rows only: seen once, a few or many times, or a class if the clone is expanded.

>TRBV4-3|TRBJ2-7|TRBD2|many
CASSLSLAAVYEQYF
TGCGCCAGCAGCCTTTCGCTAGCGGCAGTCTACGAGCAGTACTTC
>TRBV19|TRBJ2-1|TRBD2|-
CASSILAGGLNEQFF
TGTGCCAGTAGTATCCTAGCGGGAGGGCTGAATGAGCAGTTCTTC
>TRBV18|TRBJ1-1|-|many
CASSPTLGNTEAFF
TGTGCCAGCTCACCTACTCTCGGGAACACTGAAGCTTTCTTT
>TRBV12-5|TRBJ2-7|-|many
CASGLPYPYEQYF
TGTGCTAGTGGTTTGCCGTACCCCTACGAGCAGTACTTC
>TRBV5-1|TRBJ1-1|-|few
CASSRSGEAFF
TGCGCCAGCAGTCGATCCGGTGAAGCTTTCTTT
>TRBV5-1|TRBJ2-6|TRBD1|few
CASSLAQGAGANVLTF
TGCGCCAGCAGCTTGGCCCAGGGGGCTGGGGCCAACGTCCTGACTTTC
>TRBV3-1|TRBJ1-2|-|many
CASSRGRSNYGYTF
TGTGCCAGCAGCCGCGGACGGTCCAACTATGGCTACACCTTC
>TRBV20-1|TRBJ2-7|TRBD2|many
CSAVNSGGTYEQYF
TGCAGTGCAGTTAATAGCGGGGGAACCTACGAGCAGTACTTC
>TRBV19|TRBJ2-7|TRBD2|few
CASRAGEGVLYEQYF
TGTGCCAGTAGAGCGGGAGAGGGGGTGCTCTACGAGCAGTACTTC
>TRBV7-2|TRBJ2-5|-|many
CASSLGTIWRETQYF
TGTGCCAGCAGCTTAGGTACCATCTGGCGGGAGACCCAGTACTTC
>TRBV15|TRBJ2-3|TRBD1|many
CATSIDREDTQYF
TGTGCCACCAGCATAGACAGGGAAGATACGCAGTATTTT
>TRBV19|TRBJ1-1|-|many
CASSGRGFMNTEAFF
TGTGCCAGTAGTGGCAGGGGTTTCATGAACACTGAAGCTTTCTTT
>TRBV5-1|TRBJ2-1|TRBD2|few
CASSPGLAGRRIEQFF
TGCGCCAGCAGCCCGGGACTAGCGGGAAGGCGAATTGAGCAGTTCTTC
>TRBV12-3/TRBV12-4|TRBJ2-7|TRBD2|many
CASTPRGRAPDYEQYF
TGTGCCAGCACCCCGAGAGGGAGGGCGCCGGACTACGAGCAGTACTTC
>TRBV12-3/TRBV12-4|TRBJ2-7|-|-
CASSLGRTEQYF
TGTGCCAGCAGTTTGGGGAGGACCGAGCAGTACTTC
>TRBV3-1|TRBJ2-1|TRBD2|-
CALRRRTSFYNEQFF
TGTGCCTTGCGACGGAGGACTAGTTTCTACAATGAGCAGTTCTTC
>TRBV5-1|TRBJ2-1|-|many
CASSLVGAGSYNEQFF
TGCGCCAGCAGCTTGGTGGGGGCGGGGAGTTACAATGAGCAGTTCTTC
>TRBV12-3/TRBV12-4|TRBJ2-7|TRBD1|-
CASCLSSVLRDRGPEQYF
TGTGCCAGCTGTTTATCTTCAGTTTTACGGGACAGGGGGCCCGAGCAGTACTTC
>TRBV7-9|TRBJ2-1|-|many
CASSLSAREYINEQFF
TGTGCCAGCAGCTTATCAGCCCGGGAGTACATCAATGAGCAGTTCTTC
>TRBV12-3/TRBV12-4|TRBJ1-1|-|few
CASSPPLQRVNTEAFF
TGTGCCAGCAGCCCCCCCCTCCAGAGGGTGAACACTGAAGCTTTCTTT
>TRBV20-1|TRBJ1-2|-|many
CSAREGELAYGYTF
TGCAGTGCTAGAGAGGGCGAACTCGCCTATGGCTACACCTTC
>TRBV27|TRBJ2-2|TRBD2|many
CASSFGLAGGYGELFF
TGTGCCAGCAGTTTCGGACTAGCGGGAGGATACGGGGAGCTGTTTTTT
>TRBV27|TRBJ2-5|TRBD1|few
CASSPRDSPQETQYF
TGTGCCAGCAGTCCCCGGGACAGCCCCCAAGAGACCCAGTACTTC
>TRBV30|TRBJ2-1|TRBD1|-
CAWNPGQGFMGQFF
TGTGCCTGGAATCCGGGACAGGGATTCATGGGGCAGTTCTTC
>TRBV7-8|TRBJ2-4|-|few
CASSPRQRVPKNIQYF
TGTGCCAGCAGCCCTAGACAGAGGGTACCCAAAAACATTCAGTACTTC
>TRBV7-2|TRBJ2-3|-|many
CASSLEVMLLTDTQYF
TGTGCCAGCAGCTTAGAGGTGATGCTCCTCACAGATACGCAGTATTTT
>TRBV4-3|TRBJ2-1|-|many
CASSQGLIFSSYNEQFF
TGCGCCAGCAGCCAAGGACTAATATTTAGCTCCTACAATGAGCAGTTCTTC
>TRBV5-4|TRBJ2-1|-|-
CASSLLRETYNEQFF
TGTGCCAGCAGCTTGTTGCGGGAAACCTACAATGAGCAGTTCTTC
>TRBV5-1|TRBJ1-4|-|many
CASSLGTATTNEKLFF
TGCGCCAGCAGCTTGGGGACGGCGACAACTAATGAAAAACTGTTTTTT
>TRBV23-1|TRBJ2-1|-|-
CASSGYGNPLNEQFF
TGCGCCAGCTCCGGGTATGGTAACCCCCTCAATGAGCAGTTCTTC
>TRBV3-1|TRBJ1-1|-|-
CACCQDRGGNTEAFF
TGTGCCTGCTGCCAAGATCGGGGCGGGAATACTGAAGCTTTCTTT
>TRBV18|TRBJ2-7|TRBD1|many
CASSPLWTGNAYEQYF
TGTGCCAGCTCACCGCTCTGGACAGGGAATGCCTACGAGCAGTACTTC
>TRBV6-5|TRBJ1-4|-|many
CASSYFAGTNEKLFF
TGTGCCAGCAGTTACTTTGCCGGAACTAATGAAAAACTGTTTTTT
>TRBV27|TRBJ2-7|-|many
CASSKRHEQYF
TGTGCCAGCTCGAAACGCCACGAGCAGTACTTC
>TRBV5-4|TRBJ2-1|-|many
CASSLTPGLQNEQFF
TGTGCCAGCAGCTTGACCCCGGGACTCCAGAATGAGCAGTTCTTC
>TRBV28|TRBJ1-5|-|many
CASTPDSSNQPQHF
TGTGCCAGCACCCCGGACAGTAGCAATCAGCCCCAGCATTTT
>TRBV29-1|TRBJ2-7|-|many
CSVVTASYEQYF
TGCAGCGTTGTGACAGCCTCCTACGAGCAGTACTTC
>TRBV5-5|TRBJ2-7|-|many
CASSFPGVGYEQYF
TGTGCCAGCAGCTTCCCAGGAGTGGGCTACGAGCAGTACTTC
>TRBV6-1|TRBJ2-7|-|few
CASSPSTGNHGYEQYF
TGTGCCAGCAGTCCGTCTACAGGAAATCACGGCTACGAGCAGTACTTC
>TRBV28|TRBJ2-1|-|many
CASRAPGSNNEQFF
TGTGCCAGCAGGGCACCCGGGAGCAACAATGAGCAGTTCTTC